A single T cell receptor beta chain is shown here with its context. Amplification yielded TCR beta CDR3 regions, with RNA transcripts as the source. The HTBI set primed first-round TCR CDR3 RT-PCR. TCRdb re-called the multiplex PCR reads with MiXCR, one entry per CDR3 protein. This sample has 550,000 to 800,000 distinct CDR3 sequences; about a sixth occur once, and the top ten carry over 7.5%. This sample is drawn from a study of T cells in Graves' hyperthyroidism and ophthalmopathy. Patients aged 18 to 65 had newly diagnosed hyperthyroidism that had lasted under 2 months. The sample comprised blood. The source of this sequence is a man younger than 30 with Graves' hyperthyroidism.

CDR3 sequence: CSVVLDGYTF. CDR3 in DNA: TGCAGCGTTGTCTTGGATGGCTACACCTTC. This chain joins TRBV29-1 and TRBJ1-2; D is undetermined. The germline V gene has CDR1 SQVTM and CDR2 ANQGSEA. Trimming removed 4 bases from V and 6 bases from J, with 6 bases in between. The CDR3 has 10 residues.